The 3 T cell receptor beta chains given below trace back to one sample, sequenced in a study of T cells in tuberculosis. Time point here: new active TB diagnosis, blood taken before or within 7 days of starting treatment. Assay: immunoSEQ multiplex PCR; the TCRdb copy retains only in-frame clones and omits some. The profile shows tens of thousands of clones, 92% of them singletons. Source: PBMCs, taken at tuberculosis diagnosis. The receptors were sampled from an adult with tuberculosis. Some clones in this sample may be carry-over from other donors' samples.

The chain has TRBV19 and TRBJ2-1; 7 nucleotides align to TRBD2. Germline CDR1 and CDR2: LNHDA and SQIVND (reference sequence). Trimming removed 2 bases from V and 4 bases from J; junction bases left unmatched: 8. The length of the CDR3 is 16 residues. The CDR3 DNA reads as TGTGCCAGTAGTATAAAGCGCGGGGGTGCGTACAATGAGCAGTTCTTC. Translated: CASSIKRGGAYNEQFF.

The CDR3 region is CASSTGQRWEQYF. Written as DNA, the CDR3 is TGTGCCAGCAGCACGGGACAGCGATGGGAGCAGTACTTC. The chain links TRBV7-2 to TRBJ2-7, with TRBD1 matching over 7 bases. CDR1 and CDR2 (germline): SGHTA, FQGNSA. The CDR3 is made up of 13 amino acids. After removal of 5 bases from V and 7 bases from J, the junction contained 8 bases not matched to a gene. Combining the CDR3 with reference TRBV7-2 and TRBJ2-7 gives the whole variable domain GAGVSQSPSNKVTEKGKDVELRCDPISGHTALYWYRQSLGQGLEFLIYFQGNSAPDKSGLPSDRFSAERTGGSVSTLTIQRTQQEDSAVYLCASSTGQRWEQYFGPGTRLTVT.

The J gene is TRBJ2-1, the V gene TRBV10-3, with TRBD1 as a possible D gene (6 bases). Germline V gives CDR1 ENHRY, CDR2 SYGVKD. Trimming stripped 6 bases from V and 5 bases from J, with 11 bases between. The CDR3 length is 13 residues. DNA for the CDR3: TGTGCCATCAGCCGGGACAACGACAATGAGCAGTTCTTC. This translates into CAISRDNDNEQFF.